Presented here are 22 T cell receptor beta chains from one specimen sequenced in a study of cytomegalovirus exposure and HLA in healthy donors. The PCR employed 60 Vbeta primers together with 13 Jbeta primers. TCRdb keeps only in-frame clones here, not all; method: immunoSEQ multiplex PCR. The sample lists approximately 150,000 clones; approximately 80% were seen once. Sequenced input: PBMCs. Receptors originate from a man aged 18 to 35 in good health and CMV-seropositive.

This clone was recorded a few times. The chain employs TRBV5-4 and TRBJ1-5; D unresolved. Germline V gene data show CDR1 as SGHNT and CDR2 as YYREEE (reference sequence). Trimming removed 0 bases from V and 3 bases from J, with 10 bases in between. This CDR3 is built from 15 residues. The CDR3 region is CASSLGTEHNQPQHF. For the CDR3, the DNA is TGTGCCAGCAGCTTGGGCACAGAGCACAATCAGCCCCAGCATTTT.

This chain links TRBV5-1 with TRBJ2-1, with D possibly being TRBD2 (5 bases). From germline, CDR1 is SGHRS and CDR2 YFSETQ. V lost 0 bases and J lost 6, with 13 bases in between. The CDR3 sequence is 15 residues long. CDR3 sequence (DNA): TGCGCCAGCAGCTTGGCGGATAGCGAGATCAATGAGCAGTTCTTC. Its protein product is CASSLADSEINEQFF.

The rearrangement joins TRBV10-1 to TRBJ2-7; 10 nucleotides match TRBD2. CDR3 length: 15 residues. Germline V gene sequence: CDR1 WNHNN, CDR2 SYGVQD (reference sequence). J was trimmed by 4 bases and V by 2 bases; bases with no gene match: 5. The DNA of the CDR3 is TGCGCCAGCAGTGAGGCTAGCGGGAGTAGTTACGAGCAGTACTTC. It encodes CASSEASGSSYEQYF.

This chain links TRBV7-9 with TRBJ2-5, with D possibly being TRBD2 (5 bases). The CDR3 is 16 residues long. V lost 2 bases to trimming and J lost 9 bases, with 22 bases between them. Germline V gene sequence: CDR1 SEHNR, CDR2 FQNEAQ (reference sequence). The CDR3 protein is CASSLTLRVGVEAQYF. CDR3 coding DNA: TGTGCCAGCAGCTTAACATTGAGAGTTGGGGTGGAGGCCCAGTACTTC.

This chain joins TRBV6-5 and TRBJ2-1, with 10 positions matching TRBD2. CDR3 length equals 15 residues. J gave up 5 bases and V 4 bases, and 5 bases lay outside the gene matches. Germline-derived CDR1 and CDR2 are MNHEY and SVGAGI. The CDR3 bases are TGTGCCAGCAGTTGGGGACTAGCGAGACACAATGAGCAGTTCTTC. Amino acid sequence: CASSWGLARHNEQFF.

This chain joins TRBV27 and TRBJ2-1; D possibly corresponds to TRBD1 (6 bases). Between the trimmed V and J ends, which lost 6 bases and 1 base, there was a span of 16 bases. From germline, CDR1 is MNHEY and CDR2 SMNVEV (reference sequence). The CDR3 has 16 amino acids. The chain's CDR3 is CASSPDRLGSYNEQFF. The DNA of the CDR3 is TGTGCCAGCAGCCCCGACAGGTTGGGGTCCTACAATGAGCAGTTCTTC.

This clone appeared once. In DNA form, the CDR3 reads TGTGCCTGGAGCCCAAATACAGGGTATGGCTACACCTTC. Translating gives CAWSPNTGYGYTF. The chain is built from TRBV30 and TRBJ1-2; a possible D gene is TRBD1 (6 bases). Between the trimmed V and J ends, which lost 3 bases and 5 bases, there was a span of 13 bases. The CDR3 is 13 residues long. CDR1 and CDR2 from the germline V gene are GTSNPN and SVGIG (reference sequence).

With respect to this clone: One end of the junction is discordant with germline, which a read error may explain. The CDR3 nucleotides read TGTTCCAGCAGCTTAGCTTGGGGCAGGACCTCTGGGAGAAACACCATATATTTT. It yields the protein CSSSLAWGRTSGRNTIYF. The gene calls are TRBV7-9 and TRBJ1-3; a possible D gene is TRBD1 (5 bases). Germline CDR1 reads SEHNR; CDR2 reads FQNEAQ (reference sequence). The CDR3 covers 18 residues.

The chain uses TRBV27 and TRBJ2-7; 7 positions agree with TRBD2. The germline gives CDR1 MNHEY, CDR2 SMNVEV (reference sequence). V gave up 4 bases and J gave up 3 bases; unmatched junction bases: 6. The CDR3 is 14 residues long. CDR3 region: CASSSPGLVYEQYF. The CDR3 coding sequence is TGTGCCAGCAGTTCGCCCGGACTAGTCTACGAGCAGTACTTC.

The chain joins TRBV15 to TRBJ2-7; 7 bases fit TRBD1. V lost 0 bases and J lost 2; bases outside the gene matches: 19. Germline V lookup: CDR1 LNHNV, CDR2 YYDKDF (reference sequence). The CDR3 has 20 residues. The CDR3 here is CATSREQIDPVDRETYEQYF. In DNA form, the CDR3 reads TGTGCCACCAGCAGAGAGCAAATCGATCCCGTTGACAGGGAGACCTACGAGCAGTACTTC.

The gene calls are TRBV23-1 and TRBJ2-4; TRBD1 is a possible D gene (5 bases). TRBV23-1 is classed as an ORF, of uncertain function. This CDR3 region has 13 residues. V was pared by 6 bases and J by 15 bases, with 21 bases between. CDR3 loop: CASSLSPQGTVYF. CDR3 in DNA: TGCGCCAGCAGCCTATCACCTCAGGGTACGGTGTACTTC.

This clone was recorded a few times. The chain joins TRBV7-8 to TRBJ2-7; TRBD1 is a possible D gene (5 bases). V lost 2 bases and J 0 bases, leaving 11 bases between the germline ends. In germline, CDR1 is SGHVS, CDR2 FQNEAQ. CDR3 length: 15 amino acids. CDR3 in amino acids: CASSLFWGDSYEQYF. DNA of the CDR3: TGTGCCAGCAGCTTATTTTGGGGCGACTCCTACGAGCAGTACTTC.

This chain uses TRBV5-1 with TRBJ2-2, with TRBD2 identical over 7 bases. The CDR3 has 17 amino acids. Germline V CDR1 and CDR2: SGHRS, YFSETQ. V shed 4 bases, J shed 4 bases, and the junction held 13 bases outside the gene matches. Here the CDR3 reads CASSPGRAVTITGELFF. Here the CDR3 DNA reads TGCGCCAGCAGCCCGGGGAGGGCGGTTACAATCACCGGGGAGCTGTTTTTT.

Written as DNA, the CDR3 is TGTGCCAGCAGCTTAGGGATAGGGATAGCGGAGAGCTCCTACGAGCAGTACTTC. Residues: CASSLGIGIAESSYEQYF. The genes are TRBV7-6 and TRBJ2-5, with a weak D call TRBD2 (6 bases). The J call may be wrong; the DNA end is better matched by TRBJ2-7. The length of the CDR3 is 18 residues. CDR1 is SGHVS, CDR2 FNYEAQ, per germline.

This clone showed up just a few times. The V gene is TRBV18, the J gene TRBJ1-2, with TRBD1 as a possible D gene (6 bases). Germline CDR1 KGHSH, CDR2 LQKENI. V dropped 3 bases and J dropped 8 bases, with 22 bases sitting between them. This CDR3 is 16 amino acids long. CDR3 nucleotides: TGTGCCAGCTCACCCGCTCCGTTGGACAGCCACCCGGGCTACACCTTC. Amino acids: CASSPAPLDSHPGYTF.

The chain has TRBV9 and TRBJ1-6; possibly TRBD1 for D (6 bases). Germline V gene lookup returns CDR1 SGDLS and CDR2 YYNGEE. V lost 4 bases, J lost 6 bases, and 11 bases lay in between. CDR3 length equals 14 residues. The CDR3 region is CASSRQDGNSPLHF. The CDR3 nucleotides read TGTGCCAGCAGCCGACAGGACGGTAATTCACCCCTCCACTTT.

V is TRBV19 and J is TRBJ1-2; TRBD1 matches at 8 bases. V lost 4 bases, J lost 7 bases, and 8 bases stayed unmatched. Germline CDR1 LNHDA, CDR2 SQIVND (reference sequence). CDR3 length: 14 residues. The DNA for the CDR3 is TGTGCCAGTAGTAATCGCAGGGGGCGTATTGGCTACACCTTC. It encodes CASSNRRGRIGYTF.

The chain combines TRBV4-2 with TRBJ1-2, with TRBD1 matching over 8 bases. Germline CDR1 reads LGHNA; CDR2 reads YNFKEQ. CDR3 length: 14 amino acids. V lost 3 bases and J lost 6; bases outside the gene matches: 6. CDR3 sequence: CASSHPGQGDGYTF. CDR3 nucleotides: TGTGCCAGCAGCCACCCCGGACAGGGCGATGGCTACACCTTC.

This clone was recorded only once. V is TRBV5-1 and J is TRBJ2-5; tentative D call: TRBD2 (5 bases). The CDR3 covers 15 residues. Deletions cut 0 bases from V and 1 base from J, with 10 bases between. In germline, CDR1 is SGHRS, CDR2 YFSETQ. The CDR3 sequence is CASSLEAGGQETQYF. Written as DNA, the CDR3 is TGCGCCAGCAGCTTGGAGGCAGGAGGCCAAGAGACCCAGTACTTC.

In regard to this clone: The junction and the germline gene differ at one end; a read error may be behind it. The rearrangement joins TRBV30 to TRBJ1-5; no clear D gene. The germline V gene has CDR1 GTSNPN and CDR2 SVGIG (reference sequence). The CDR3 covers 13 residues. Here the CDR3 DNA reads TGTGCCTGGAGTGTATCTTACGGGGTAGGGATAATTTTT. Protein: CAWSVSYGVGIIF.

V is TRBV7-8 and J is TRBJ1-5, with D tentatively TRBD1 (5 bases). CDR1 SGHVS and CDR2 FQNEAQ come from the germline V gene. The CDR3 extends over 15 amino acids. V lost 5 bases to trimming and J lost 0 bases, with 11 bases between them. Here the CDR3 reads CASSGTRGSNQPQHF. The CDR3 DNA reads TGTGCCAGCAGCGGAACAAGGGGTAGCAATCAGCCCCAGCATTTT.

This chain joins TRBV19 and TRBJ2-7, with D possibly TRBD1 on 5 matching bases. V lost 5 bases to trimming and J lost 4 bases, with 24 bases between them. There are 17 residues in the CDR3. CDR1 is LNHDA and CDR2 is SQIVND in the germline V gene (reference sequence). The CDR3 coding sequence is TGTGCCAGTAGTGCTCACTCCAGGGATTTTCGAAGGTACGAGCAGTACTTC. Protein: CASSAHSRDFRRYEQYF.